This TCR beta chain is from a study of cytotoxic CD8 clonotypes in ibrutinib-treated CLL. In its sample, this clone was seen a few times. The intended depth for sequencing was 1 in 200,000 to 1 in 1 million T cells. Produced via immunoSEQ multiplex PCR; TCRdb's table is partial and in-frame only. The sample consists of 20,000 to 30,000 clones, about 69% of them appearing once. Germline lookup yields CDR1 SEHNR and CDR2 FQNEAQ (reference sequence). V shed 3 bases and J shed 0 bases, with 3 bases lying between them. The CDR3 totals 13 residues. Sample: PBMCs, taken after 12 months of ibrutinib treatment. The source is a human donor with chronic lymphocytic leukemia. The chain links TRBV7-9 to TRBJ1-3, with no clear D. CDR3 nucleotide sequence: TGTGCCAGCAGCTTCCTCTCTGGAAACACCATATATTTT. Its protein product is CASSFLSGNTIYF.